The 9 T cell receptor beta chains in this list originate from one sample, sequenced in a study of radiation and T cells in renal cell carcinoma (dated by TCRdb to 2018 to 2021). In light of the paper, this sample's time point label describes: tumor resected at nephrectomy. This specimen's treatment or condition label, interpreted: treatment-naive control, cytoreductive nephrectomy. Receptors were amplified or captured by the immunoSEQ multiplex PCR assay. The table comes from immuneACCESS by way of TCRdb, which keeps in-frame sequences with V and J called. Part of the clones is missing from these tables; in studies checked, under half for an unresolved V gene and the rest for unknown reasons. Present in this sample are more than 15,000 clones, 59% of which were seen just once. Roughly a third of the sample goes to the ten largest clones. The source material was tumor tissue, sampled from a patient whose treatment was nephrectomy without radiotherapy. The receptors were sampled from a man aged 50 to 60 with renal cell carcinoma.

The V and J genes are TRBV5-6 and TRBJ2-1; 7 positions match TRBD2. The CDR3 is 16 residues long. The germline V gene encodes CDR1 SGHDT and CDR2 YYEEEE. J gave up 6 bases and V 1 base, and 10 bases lay outside the gene matches. CDR3 loop: CASSLRWDGRFNEQFF. Written as DNA, the CDR3 is TGTGCCAGCAGCTTGCGATGGGACGGGAGGTTCAATGAGCAGTTCTTC. The full variable domain, with the rest looked up from reference TRBV5-6 and TRBJ2-1, is DAGVTQSPTHLIKTRGQQVTLRCSPKSGHDTVSWYQQALGQGPQFIFQYYEEEERQRGNFPDRFSGHQFPNYSSELNVNALLLGDSALYLCASSLRWDGRFNEQFFGPGTRLTVL.

J is TRBJ2-5 and V is TRBV9; 9 bases agree with TRBD2. CDR3 length: 14 residues. Per germline, CDR1 SGDLS and CDR2 YYNGEE. J lost 3 bases, V lost 2 bases, and 2 bases had no gene match. The CDR3: CASSVSGGEETQYF. As DNA, the CDR3 is TGTGCCAGCAGCGTTAGCGGGGGAGAAGAGACCCAGTACTTC.

The rearrangement joins TRBV6-5 to TRBJ1-1, with D perhaps matching TRBD1 (6 bases). There are 14 residues in the CDR3. Germline assignment: CDR1 MNHEY and CDR2 SVGAGI. Trimming took 6 bases from V and 3 from J, leaving 14 bases between them. In nucleotides, the CDR3 is TGTGCCAGCAGCCCGACAGGCCCCTACACTGAAGCTTTCTTT. Translated: CASSPTGPYTEAFF.

This chain connects TRBV27 to TRBJ2-7; a weak D match, TRBD2 (5 bases). This CDR3 comprises 11 residues. Germline-derived CDR1 and CDR2 are MNHEY and SMNVEV (reference sequence). The V gene lost 8 bases and the J gene lost 2 bases, with 7 bases spanning the gap. The CDR3 DNA is TGTGCCAGCGGACTCCCCTACGAGCAGTACTTC. It translates to CASGLPYEQYF.

DNA of the CDR3: TGTGCCAGCAGCCAAGATTGGGGGAACTATGGCTACACCTTC. Protein: CASSQDWGNYGYTF. The rearrangement links TRBV4-2 to TRBJ1-2, with D possibly being TRBD1 (5 bases). CDR1 is LGHNA, CDR2 YNFKEQ, per germline. V gave up 0 bases and J gave up 2 bases, with 7 bases separating them. This CDR3 has 14 amino acids.

This clone was observed a handful of times. The chain recombines TRBV6-5 with TRBJ1-2, with TRBD1 as a possible D gene (6 bases). The CDR3 has 15 residues. V was clipped by 2 bases and J by 4 bases, with 14 bases between them. Germline V gene data show CDR1 as MNHEY and CDR2 as SVGAGI. The CDR3 nucleotides are TGTGCCAGCAGTTACAGCGGGGGCGGCGGCTATGGCTACACCTTC. Translating it yields CASSYSGGGGYGYTF.

This clone was counted a few times. As DNA, the CDR3 is TGTGCCAGCAGCTTAAGTGGGACAACCTACGAGCAGTACTTC. Amino acid sequence: CASSLSGTTYEQYF. V is TRBV7-2 and J is TRBJ2-7, with D tentatively TRBD1 (6 bases). The CDR3 is 14 residues long. The V gene's germline CDR1 is SGHTA and CDR2 FQGNSA. V was clipped by 2 bases and J by 2 bases, with 10 bases between them.

V gene TRBV5-6 combines with J gene TRBJ1-5; 9 bases fit TRBD1. The V gene end was trimmed by 3 bases and the J gene end by 2 bases; junction bases not matched to a gene: 9. The CDR3 sequence is 17 residues long. Germline V gene data show CDR1 as SGHDT and CDR2 as YYEEEE. For the CDR3, the DNA is TGTGCCAGCAGCTACGGGACAGGGCGAGGCGGCAATCAGCCCCAGCATTTT. It is translated as CASSYGTGRGGNQPQHF.

Details on this clone: One end of the junction does not line up with germline, which may come from a read error. The J gene is TRBJ1-1, the V gene TRBV2; D remains ambiguous. The length of the CDR3 is 13 residues. CDR1 is SNHLY and CDR2 is FYNNEI in the germline V gene. The CDR3 coding sequence is TGTGCCAGCAGCGAAGAAGCATTTTTGGGAGCTTTCTTT. It is translated as CASSEEAFLGAFF.